Listed below are T cell receptor beta chains from one sample, sequenced in a study of cytomegalovirus exposure and HLA in healthy donors. The table came from immunoSEQ multiplex PCR; TCRdb's copy has only in-frame clones and leaves some out. The table has some 150,000 clones, roughly nine tenths seen once. Specimen: PBMCs. The receptors originated from a woman aged 18-29 years in good health and CMV-seropositive. The CDR3 runs from the conserved cysteine through the conserved F or W. The D gene is left open where the match is weak. Clone size is not always given. Where it is, it says once, few, many or a class for expanded clones.

J gene	D gene	clone size	V gene	CDR3 length	CDR3 protein	CDR3 DNA
TRBJ1-2	TRBD1	.	TRBV12-5	18	CASGYLDKGTGSDRGYTF	TGTGCTAGTGGTTATCTAGATAAAGGGACAGGGAGCGATCGTGGCTACACCTTC
TRBJ2-1	.	.	TRBV5-6	15	CASSFFGTKYNEQFF	TGTGCCAGCAGCTTTTTTGGGACAAAGTACAATGAGCAGTTCTTC
TRBJ1-5	.	.	TRBV2	14	CASSESGYNQPQHF	TGTGCCAGCAGTGAGAGCGGCTACAATCAGCCCCAGCATTTT
TRBJ1-2	.	once	TRBV27	15	CASSLRGGVGGGYTF	TGTGCCAGCAGTTTAAGGGGGGGGGTTGGGGGAGGCTACACCTTC
TRBJ2-1	TRBD1	.	TRBV7-3	14	CASSMDRGDNEQFF	TGTGCCAGCAGCATGGACAGGGGCGATAATGAGCAGTTCTTC
TRBJ2-5	.	.	TRBV2	12	CASSRERETQYF	TGTGCCAGCAGTCGGGAGCGAGAGACCCAGTACTTC
TRBJ2-7	TRBD1	.	TRBV11-2	13	CASSWTGAHEQYF	TGTGCCAGCAGCTGGACAGGGGCACACGAGCAGTACTTC
TRBJ1-2	.	.	TRBV2	14	CASSDRGAGYGYTF	TGTGCCAGCAGTGACAGGGGCGCGGGTTATGGCTACACCTTC
TRBJ2-1	TRBD2	many	TRBV4-2	16	CASSQDLGSGSYEQFF	TGTGCCAGCAGCCAAGATTTGGGTAGCGGGAGCTATGAGCAGTTCTTC
TRBJ2-7	TRBD2	.	TRBV11-3	16	CASSLTGTSRTYEQYF	TGTGCCAGCAGCTTAACCGGGACTAGCAGAACCTACGAGCAGTACTTC
TRBJ2-4	.	.	TRBV2	15	CASSEEAAAKNIQYF	TGTGCCAGCAGTGAAGAGGCGGCAGCCAAAAACATTCAGTACTTC
TRBJ2-3	.	.	TRBV11-2	13	CASKASGTDTQYF	TGTGCCAGCAAGGCTAGCGGCACAGATACGCAGTATTTT
TRBJ2-3	TRBD2	.	TRBV4-2	17	CASSQGVETSDTDTQYF	TGTGCCAGCAGCCAAGGCGTGGAGACTAGCGACACAGATACGCAGTATTTT
TRBJ2-1	TRBD1	.	TRBV15	15	CATSRPGQAYNEQFF	TGTGCCACCAGCAGACCGGGACAGGCCTACAATGAGCAGTTCTTC
TRBJ2-7	.	.	TRBV5-1	14	CASSFEGGEREQYF	TGCGCCAGCAGCTTCGAGGGTGGGGAAAGGGAGCAGTACTTC
TRBJ2-1	TRBD2	.	TRBV7-2	15	CASSLGAGVHNEQFF	TGTGCCAGCAGCTTAGGAGCGGGAGTCCACAATGAGCAGTTCTTC
TRBJ1-5	TRBD1	.	TRBV19	16	CASRGSGGAGNQPQHF	TGTGCCAGTAGAGGCTCAGGGGGCGCGGGCAATCAGCCCCAGCATTTT
TRBJ1-2	.	.	TRBV6-5	14	CASSFTSANYGYTF	TGTGCCAGCAGTTTTACAAGTGCTAACTATGGCTACACCTTC
TRBJ2-1	.	.	TRBV27	17	CASSLLGFLSSYNEQFF	TGTGCCAGCAGTTTACTCGGGTTTCTAAGCTCCTACAATGAGCAGTTCTTC
TRBJ2-7	.	.	TRBV6-1	15	CASSETGSGSYEQYF	TGTGCCAGCAGTGAAACGGGTTCTGGTTCCTACGAGCAGTACTTC
TRBJ2-3	.	.	TRBV10-2	14	CASSARTREDTQYF	TGCGCCAGCAGTGCTCGCACCAGGGAAGATACGCAGTATTTT
TRBJ2-7	.	.	TRBV6-1	14	CASSEDTVSYEQYF	TGTGCCAGCAGTGAAGACACAGTATCCTACGAGCAGTACTTC
TRBJ1-1	.	.	TRBV30	13	CAARTRVNTEAFF	TGTGCCGCCCGTACGAGGGTGAACACTGAAGCTTTCTTT
TRBJ1-5	.	.	TRBV4-3	13	CASSEDRDQPQHF	TGCGCCAGCAGCGAAGACCGGGATCAGCCCCAGCATTTT
TRBJ1-1	.	.	TRBV6-6	14	CASRMTGQVTEAFF	TGTGCCAGCAGAATGACAGGCCAGGTCACTGAAGCTTTCTTT
TRBJ2-7	TRBD1	.	TRBV29-1	15	CSVEGDRVGSYEQYF	TGCAGCGTTGAAGGGGACAGGGTAGGTTCCTACGAGCAGTACTTC
TRBJ1-5	.	.	TRBV19	15	CASTFSGGGNQPQHF	TGTGCCAGTACTTTTTCGGGGGGCGGCAATCAGCCCCAGCATTTT
TRBJ1-1	.	few	TRBV5-4	14	CASSLMQVNTEAFF	TGTGCCAGCAGCCTAATGCAGGTGAACACTGAAGCTTTCTTT
TRBJ2-5	.	.	TRBV29-1	13	CSVGLGPQETQYF	TGCAGCGTTGGATTGGGGCCCCAAGAGACCCAGTACTTC
TRBJ1-1	.	many	TRBV6-4	13	CASSEGANTEAFF	TGTGCCAGCAGTGAGGGGGCGAACACTGAAGCTTTCTTT
TRBJ2-7	TRBD2	few	TRBV19	15	CASRREREDSYEQYF	TGTGCCAGTAGAAGGGAGCGGGAGGACTCCTACGAGCAGTACTTC
TRBJ2-7	.	few	TRBV6-1	14	CASHEQLPPYEQYF	TGTGCCAGCCACGAACAGTTGCCCCCCTACGAGCAGTACTTC
TRBJ2-3	TRBD1	once	TRBV7-2	18	CASSLIGWVTGSTDTQYF	TGTGCCAGCAGCTTAATAGGGTGGGTGACAGGGAGCACAGATACGCAGTATTTT
TRBJ1-2	.	.	TRBV29-1	12	CSVDSRGYGYTF	TGCAGCGTTGATAGCAGGGGCTATGGCTACACCTTC
TRBJ2-1	TRBD1	.	TRBV18	15	CASSPAGGSYNEQFF	TGTGCCAGCTCTCCCGCAGGGGGCTCCTACAATGAGCAGTTCTTC
TRBJ1-5	.	.	TRBV4-1	14	CASRGDGENQPQHF	TGCGCCAGCAGGGGAGACGGGGAAAATCAGCCCCAGCATTTT
TRBJ1-1	.	.	TRBV9	13	CASSVGSADNIDF	TGTGCCAGCAGCGTAGGATCCGCGGACAACATCGACTTT
TRBJ2-1	.	.	TRBV13	21	CASSLKVWREPASGSYNEQFF	TGTGCCAGCAGCTTAAAGGTCTGGCGGGAACCTGCCTCGGGCTCCTACAATGAGCAGTTCTTC
TRBJ2-7	.	.	TRBV9	12	CASSGGGDEQYF	TGTGCCAGCAGCGGAGGGGGGGACGAGCAGTACTTC
TRBJ2-7	.	.	TRBV11-1	15	CASSPSGGTPYEQYF	TGTGCCAGCAGCCCCTCTGGCGGAACACCCTACGAGCAGTACTTC
TRBJ2-3	.	.	TRBV30	12	CSLAQSTDTQYF	TGTTCGCTAGCGCAAAGCACAGATACGCAGTATTTT
TRBJ2-3	TRBD1	few	TRBV14	15	CASSRTGADTDTQYF	TGTGCCAGCAGCAGGACAGGGGCCGACACAGATACGCAGTATTTT
TRBJ2-1	.	.	TRBV2	15	CASSEQGNSYNEQFF	TGTGCCAGCAGTGAACAGGGTAACTCCTACAATGAGCAGTTCTTC
TRBJ2-1	TRBD1	.	TRBV7-3	12	CASSPGGDEQFF	TGTGCCAGCAGCCCAGGGGGCGATGAGCAGTTCTTC
TRBJ1-1	.	.	TRBV28	14	CASSLATAREGAFF	TGTGCCAGCAGTTTGGCGACGGCCAGGGAGGGAGCTTTCTTT
TRBJ1-1	.	.	TRBV10-3	14	CATTEVRERTEAFF	TGTGCCACGACCGAGGTACGGGAACGGACTGAAGCTTTCTTT
TRBJ2-1	TRBD1	.	TRBV6-5	15	CASSYSRTGRNEQFF	TGTGCCAGCAGTTACTCACGGACAGGGAGGAATGAGCAGTTCTTC
TRBJ2-3	TRBD2	.	TRBV2	16	CASSEALRTSRLTQYF	TGTGCCAGCAGTGAAGCGCTTCGGACTAGTAGACTCACGCAGTATTTT
TRBJ1-5	TRBD1	.	TRBV19	18	CASSTTGVKGRWHQPQHF	TGTGCCAGTAGTACTACAGGGGTGAAGGGTCGGTGGCATCAGCCCCAGCATTTT
TRBJ2-1	TRBD1	.	TRBV19	15	CASRKGQGLYNEQFF	TGTGCCAGTAGGAAGGGACAGGGGTTGTACAATGAGCAGTTCTTC
TRBJ1-5	TRBD1	.	TRBV5-1	13	CASRGQPNQPQHF	TGCGCCAGCAGGGGACAGCCCAATCAGCCCCAGCATTTT
TRBJ2-7	.	.	TRBV6-1	15	CASSEEVGSSYEQYF	TGTGCCAGCAGTGAAGAGGTGGGCTCCTCTTACGAGCAGTACTTC
TRBJ2-7	.	.	TRBV30	15	CAWSYSAEVSYEQYF	TGTGCCTGGAGTTATTCAGCGGAGGTCTCCTACGAGCAGTACTTC
TRBJ1-2	TRBD1	.	TRBV28	15	CASSPDRVANYGYTF	TGTGCCAGCAGCCCGGACAGGGTAGCTAACTATGGCTACACCTTC
TRBJ2-7	.	.	TRBV11-2	12	CASSFSVYEQYF	TGTGCCAGCAGCTTTTCGGTCTACGAGCAGTACTTC